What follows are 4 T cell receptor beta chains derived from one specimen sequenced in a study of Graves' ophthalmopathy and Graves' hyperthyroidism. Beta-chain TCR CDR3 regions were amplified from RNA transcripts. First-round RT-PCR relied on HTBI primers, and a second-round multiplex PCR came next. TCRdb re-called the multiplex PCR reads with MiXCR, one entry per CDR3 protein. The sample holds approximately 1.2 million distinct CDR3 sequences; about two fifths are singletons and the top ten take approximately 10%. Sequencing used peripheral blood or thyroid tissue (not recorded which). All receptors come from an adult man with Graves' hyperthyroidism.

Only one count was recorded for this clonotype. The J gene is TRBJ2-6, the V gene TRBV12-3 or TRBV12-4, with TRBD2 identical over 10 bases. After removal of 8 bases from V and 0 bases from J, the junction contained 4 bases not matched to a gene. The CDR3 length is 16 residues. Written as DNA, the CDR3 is TGTGCCAGCGGGAAGCGGGGGGGCTCTGGGGCCAACGTCCTGACTTTC. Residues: CASGKRGGSGANVLTF.

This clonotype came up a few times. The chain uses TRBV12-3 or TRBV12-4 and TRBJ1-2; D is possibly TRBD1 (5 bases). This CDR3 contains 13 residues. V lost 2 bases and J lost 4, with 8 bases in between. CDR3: CASSLLTGYGYTF. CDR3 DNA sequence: TGTGCCAGCAGTTTACTTACAGGCTATGGCTACACCTTC.

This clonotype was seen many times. The CDR3 region has the DNA TGTGCCAGCAGTTTGATGGGGAAAGCGGAAAAACTGTTTTTT. Its protein is CASSLMGKAEKLFF. The chain combines TRBV12-3 or TRBV12-4 with TRBJ1-4; no definite D call. There are 14 residues in the CDR3. V gave up 3 bases and J gave up 8 bases, with 13 bases separating them.

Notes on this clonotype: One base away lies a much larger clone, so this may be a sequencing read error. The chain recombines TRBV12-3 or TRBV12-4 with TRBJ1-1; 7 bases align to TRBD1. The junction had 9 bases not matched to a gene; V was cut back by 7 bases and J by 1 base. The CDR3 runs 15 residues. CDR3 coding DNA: TGTGCCAGCAATCTACGGACAGGACCGAACACTGAAGCTTTCTTT. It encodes CASNLRTGPNTEAFF.